This TCR beta chain is from a study of T cells in Graves' hyperthyroidism and ophthalmopathy. Study-wide context: Peripheral blood collection took place at initial diagnosis, before any treatment. Study-level findings and limits: Most thyroid-expanded clonotypes above 0.001 were also found in blood.

This clonotype came up a few times. The antigen is not known. The trim removed 3 bases at V and 2 bases at J, leaving 12 bases unmatched. CDR3 length: 17 residues. The germline V gene encodes CDR1 KGHSH and CDR2 LQKENI. Amplification of TCR beta CDR3 regions was performed using RNA transcripts as template. First-round RT-PCR with HTBI primers amplified the TCR CDR3 region. MiXCR, run by TCRdb on the multiplex PCR reads, gives a single entry per CDR3 protein. This repertoire shows about 270,000 distinct CDR3 sequences, about 20% found once; its top ten account for around 60%. The chain joins TRBV18 to TRBJ1-2, with 7 nucleotides matching TRBD1. The TCR comes from a young man with Graves' ophthalmopathy. The sample comprised blood. In nucleotides, the CDR3 is TGTGCCAGCTCACCTTTGGAGGGGGCACCAAAAAACTATGGCTACACCTTC. This sequence encodes CASSPLEGAPKNYGYTF.